This is a list of T cell receptor beta chains from one sample in a study of OX40 agonist ivuxolimab in advanced cancers. Profiling relied on immunoSEQ multiplex PCR, and the TCRdb table lists in-frame clones only, not all of them. This table holds about 73,000 clones, around four fifths found once. The sample here was CD4+ or CD8+ T cells sorted from blood, taken in a trial of the OX40 agonist ivuxolimab. These TCRs come from an adult with an advanced solid tumor such as melanoma, head and neck, liver or kidney cancer. Both conserved end residues are part of each CDR3. A D gene is named only where the DNA matches it firmly. The size entry is marked missing in some rows and otherwise reads once, few, many or a size class.

>TRBD1|NA|TRBJ1-2|TRBV29-1
CSVGQDTNYGYTF
TGCAGCGTGGGACAGGATACTAACTATGGCTACACCTTC
>NA|NA|TRBJ1-2|TRBV20-1
CSGSFNYGYTF
TGCAGTGGGTCATTTAACTATGGCTACACCTTC
>NA|NA|TRBJ2-7|TRBV5-4
CASSFSQYYEQYF
TGTGCCAGCAGCTTTTCACAGTACTACGAGCAGTACTTC
>NA|NA|TRBJ2-7|TRBV7-2
CASSLGVGSYEQYF
TGTGCCAGCAGCTTAGGAGTCGGTTCCTACGAGCAGTACTTC
>NA|few|TRBJ1-2|TRBV6-6
CASTGGSRVGYTF
TGTGCCAGCACCGGGGGGTCCAGAGTTGGCTACACCTTC
>NA|NA|TRBJ1-1|TRBV6-5
CASSFSPTVNTEAFF
TGTGCCAGCAGTTTTTCTCCGACGGTGAACACTGAAGCTTTCTTT
>NA|once|TRBJ1-1|TRBV9
CASSVLGTVNTEAFF
TGTGCCAGCAGCGTACTAGGGACGGTGAACACTGAAGCTTTCTTT
>NA|once|TRBJ2-2|TRBV11-3
CASSRRRGHDTGELFF
TGTGCCAGCAGCCGACGACGGGGGCACGACACCGGGGAGCTGTTTTTT
>NA|once|TRBJ1-5|TRBV2
CASSEAGVVNQPQHF
TGTGCCAGCAGTGAAGCTGGCGTCGTCAATCAGCCCCAGCATTTT
>NA|medium-sized|TRBJ1-3|TRBV5-1
CASSFGGNTIYF
TGCGCCAGCAGCTTCGGGGGAAACACCATATATTTT
>TRBD2|NA|TRBJ2-6|TRBV9
CASSRSTSARFSGANVLTF
TGTGCCAGCAGCCGTTCGACTAGCGCGCGTTTCTCTGGGGCCAACGTCCTGACTTTC
>NA|NA|TRBJ2-7|TRBV7-8
CASSPSYEQYF
TGTGCCAGCAGCCCCTCCTACGAGCAGTACTTC
>TRBD1|NA|TRBJ2-7|TRBV14
CASSPQLGQLYEQYF
TGTGCCAGCAGCCCGCAATTGGGACAGCTCTACGAGCAGTACTTC
>NA|NA|TRBJ2-7|TRBV6-5
CASSYSTEGTYEQYF
TGTGCCAGCAGTTACTCGACAGAAGGCACCTACGAGCAGTACTTC
>TRBD2|NA|TRBJ2-3|TRBV27
CASSQTSGSYTQYF
TGTGCCAGCAGTCAGACTAGCGGGAGTTATACGCAGTATTTT
>TRBD1|NA|TRBJ1-1|TRBV7-8
CASSFNGDRLEAFF
TGTGCCAGCAGCTTTAACGGGGACAGACTCGAAGCTTTCTTT
>TRBD1|NA|TRBJ1-2|TRBV2
CASSVETGGTF
TGTGCCAGCAGTGTGGAGACAGGGGGTACCTTC
>NA|NA|TRBJ2-7|TRBV14
CASSPLRGSRPKLYEQYF
TGTGCCAGCAGCCCCCTCCGAGGGTCTCGTCCCAAACTCTACGAGCAGTACTTC
>NA|NA|TRBJ1-3|TRBV6-6
CASRTRGTVGNTIYF
TGTGCCAGCAGGACCCGGGGTACCGTTGGAAACACCATATATTTT
>NA|few|TRBJ2-1|TRBV20-1
CSASPGLVF
TGCAGTGCTAGTCCGGGGTTGGTCTTC
>TRBD2|NA|TRBJ2-7|TRBV7-8
CASSSLAGGSYEQYF
TGTGCCAGCAGCTCCCTCGCGGGGGGATCCTACGAGCAGTACTTC
>NA|NA|TRBJ1-1|TRBV25-1
CASSQRGLNTEAFF
TGTGCCAGCAGTCAGAGGGGACTGAACACTGAAGCTTTCTTT
>NA|few|TRBJ2-3|TRBV10-2
CASRGASTDTQYF
TGCGCCAGCAGGGGAGCTAGCACAGATACGCAGTATTTT
>NA|NA|TRBJ2-5|TRBV19
CASSIGGDLETQYF
TGTGCCAGTAGTATCGGGGGAGACTTGGAGACCCAGTACTTC
>TRBD1|NA|TRBJ1-5|TRBV10-1
CASRRQGGRNQPQHF
TGCGCCAGCAGACGACAGGGGGGTCGCAATCAGCCCCAGCATTTT
>NA|NA|TRBJ2-3|TRBV5-1
CASSLKTDTQYF
TGCGCCAGCAGCTTGAAGACAGATACGCAGTATTTT
>NA|NA|TRBJ1-1|TRBV5-4
CASSLVAGFNTEAFF
TGTGCCAGCAGCTTGGTGGCAGGGTTTAACACTGAAGCTTTCTTT
>NA|once|TRBJ2-6|TRBV14
CASSQDGTPGSGANVLTF
TGTGCCAGCAGCCAAGATGGGACACCTGGCTCTGGGGCCAACGTCCTGACTTTC
>NA|NA|TRBJ1-1|TRBV9
CASSVLINTEAFF
TGTGCCAGCAGCGTTCTCATCAACACTGAAGCTTTCTTT
>NA|NA|TRBJ1-2|TRBV10-3
CAIRDSGGNYGYTF
TGTGCCATCAGGGACAGTGGGGGGAACTATGGCTACACCTTC
>NA|NA|TRBJ1-1|TRBV11-3
CASSFETEAFF
TGTGCCAGCAGCTTCGAAACTGAAGCTTTCTTT
>TRBD2|NA|TRBJ2-7|TRBV10-3
CASRQLAGVVRQYF
TGTGCCTCAAGACAACTAGCGGGAGTGGTAAGGCAGTACTTC
>NA|NA|TRBJ1-4|TRBV5-4
CASSLGRGDEKLFF
TGTGCCAGCAGCTTGGGCAGGGGAGACGAAAAACTGTTTTTT
>NA|NA|TRBJ1-2|TRBV9
CASSVVGGDYGYTF
TGTGCCAGCAGCGTAGTGGGGGGTGACTATGGCTACACCTTC
>NA|NA|TRBJ2-7|TRBV5-1
CASSLDGGSVSEQYF
TGCGCCAGCAGCTTGGATGGGGGTTCTGTCTCCGAGCAGTACTTC
>NA|NA|TRBJ1-6|TRBV30
CAWSVVHNSPLHF
TGTGCCTGGAGTGTAGTCCATAATTCACCCCTCCACTTT
>TRBD1|NA|TRBJ2-7|TRBV5-1
CASSLRLGDSVDSYEQYF
TGCGCCAGCAGCTTAAGATTGGGGGACAGCGTCGATTCCTACGAGCAGTACTTC
>TRBD1|medium-sized|TRBJ1-2|TRBV14
CASSQQTGFVRGYTF
TGTGCCAGCAGCCAGCAGACAGGGTTCGTTCGCGGCTACACCTTC
>NA|NA|TRBJ1-1|TRBV11-2
CASSADRKNTEAFF
TGTGCCAGCAGCGCGGACAGAAAGAACACTGAAGCTTTCTTT
>NA|NA|TRBJ2-5|TRBV11-2
CASSPFFISYGQETQYF
TGTGCCAGCAGCCCTTTCTTCATTTCCTACGGGCAAGAGACCCAGTACTTC
>TRBD2|NA|TRBJ2-2|TRBV11-3
CASSLAFILAGGPITGELFF
TGTGCCAGCAGCTTAGCTTTTATCCTAGCGGGAGGGCCCATCACCGGGGAGCTGTTTTTT
>NA|NA|TRBJ2-7|TRBV6-5
CASSYGAPSYEQYF
TGTGCCAGCAGTTACGGGGCCCCTTCATACGAGCAGTACTTC
>NA|NA|TRBJ1-4|TRBV18
CASSLTREKLFF
TGTGCCAGCTCCCTGACCAGGGAAAAACTGTTTTTT
>TRBD1|NA|TRBJ2-5|TRBV6-1
CASNNRGTETQYF
TGTGCCAGCAACAACAGGGGAACAGAGACCCAGTACTTC
>NA|NA|TRBJ2-1|TRBV7-9
CASRANGDEQFF
TGTGCCAGCAGGGCCAACGGAGATGAGCAGTTCTTC
>NA|NA|TRBJ2-7|TRBV29-1
CSVEPDNSYEQYF
TGCAGCGTTGAACCGGACAACTCCTACGAGCAGTACTTC
>TRBD2|NA|TRBJ2-1|TRBV28
CASSLWAGGPNNEQFF
TGTGCCAGCAGTTTATGGGCGGGAGGGCCTAACAATGAGCAGTTCTTC
>NA|NA|TRBJ1-5|TRBV18
CASSPLHPQPQHF
TGTGCCAGCTCACCCCTCCACCCTCAGCCCCAGCATTTT
>TRBD2|once|TRBJ2-7|TRBV6-6
CASSSLAGVLEQYF
TGTGCCAGCAGTTCACTAGCGGGGGTTCTCGAGCAGTACTTC
>NA|NA|TRBJ2-1|TRBV5-4
CASSLARIASEGEQFF
TGTGCCAGCAGCTTGGCCAGGATAGCGTCTGAAGGTGAGCAGTTCTTC
>NA|NA|TRBJ2-1|TRBV4-2
CASSQPDGSSYNEQFF
TGTGCCAGCAGCCAACCAGACGGCAGCTCCTACAATGAGCAGTTCTTC
>NA|NA|TRBJ2-7|TRBV11-2
CASSLAKKEQYF
TGTGCCAGCAGCTTAGCTAAGAAAGAGCAGTACTTC
>NA|NA|TRBJ1-6|TRBV7-8
CASSHLPYNSPLHF
TGTGCCAGCAGCCACCTTCCCTATAATTCACCCCTCCACTTT
>NA|NA|TRBJ1-2|TRBV9
CASSPRTQSWGFHGYTF
TGTGCCAGCAGCCCTCGTACCCAGAGCTGGGGGTTTCATGGCTACACCTTC
>NA|once|TRBJ2-5|TRBV7-2
CASSLDLPETQYF
TGTGCCAGCAGCTTAGACTTGCCGGAGACCCAGTACTTC